This T cell receptor beta chain is from a study of blood T cells in healthy people across ages. The authors extracted at least 5 micrograms of total RNA per sample. With a J-beta primer mix and a sample-barcoded 5' primer, a second PCR ran roughly 6 to 12 cycles. Each CDR3 protein is one row after TCRdb ran MiXCR on the 5' RACE reads. The sample comprises about 1.8 million distinct CDR3 sequences, about 49% of which are singletons, and approximately 2.1% rests with the top ten. The length of the CDR3 is 10 residues. V was shortened by 7 bases and J by 5 bases, with 5 bases between the two germline ends. Germline values: CDR1 SNHLY, CDR2 FYNNEI.

The V and J genes are TRBV2 and TRBJ2-5; D remains ambiguous. This receptor was taken from a woman between 35 and 50 years old in good health. The sequenced sample was blood. CDR3 amino acids: CASTPETQYF. The CDR3 nucleotides are TGTGCCAGCACTCCGGAGACCCAGTACTTC.